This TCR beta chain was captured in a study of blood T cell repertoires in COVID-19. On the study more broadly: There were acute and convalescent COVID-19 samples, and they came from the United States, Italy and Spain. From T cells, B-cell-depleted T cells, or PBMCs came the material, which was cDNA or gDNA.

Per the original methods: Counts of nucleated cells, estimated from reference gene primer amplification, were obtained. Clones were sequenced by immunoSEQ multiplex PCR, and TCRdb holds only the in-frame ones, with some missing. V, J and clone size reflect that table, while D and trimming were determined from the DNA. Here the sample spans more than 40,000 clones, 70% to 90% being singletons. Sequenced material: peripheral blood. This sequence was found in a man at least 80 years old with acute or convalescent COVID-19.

CDR3 nucleotides: TGTGCCAGCAGTCTGGGGCAGGGATTCTACAATGAGCAGTTCTTC. The encoded protein is CASSLGQGFYNEQFF. The chain is built from TRBV6-6 and TRBJ2-1; tentative D call: TRBD1 (5 bases). The ends were cut back, 5 bases at V and 3 bases at J, with 14 bases in the middle. The germline V gene has CDR1 MNHNY and CDR2 SVGAGI (reference sequence). The CDR3 covers 15 residues.